This TCR beta chain was sequenced in a study of blood T cell repertoires in COVID-19. In the study overall: The origin of the acute and convalescent COVID-19 samples was the United States, Italy and Spain.

The CDR3 runs 15 residues. With V trimmed by 7 bases and J by 3 bases, 6 bases remained unmatched. CDR1 is LNHDA and CDR2 is SQIVND in the germline V gene (reference sequence). The data were produced by immunoSEQ multiplex PCR, yet TCRdb's version contains in-frame clones alone and is incomplete. The sample includes some 350,000 clones, about 90% of them seen just once. The rearrangement uses TRBV19 and TRBJ1-5; 10 bases are shared with TRBD1. Material for sequencing was peripheral blood. The sequence derives from a woman aged 70-85 years with COVID-19, enrolled during active disease. As DNA, the CDR3 is TGTGCCAGTACTCCAGGGACAGGGGTCAATCAGCCCCAGCATTTT. Translating gives CASTPGTGVNQPQHF. The variable domain in full, with the rest retrieved from reference TRBV19 and TRBJ1-5, is DGGITQSPKYLFRKEGQNVTLSCEQNLNHDAMYWYRQDPGQGLRLIYYSQIVNDFQKGDIAEGYSVSREKKESFPLTVTSAQKNPTAFYLCASTPGTGVNQPQHFGDGTRLSIL.